Listed below are T cell receptor beta chains from one sample, sequenced in a study of T cell responses to AZD1222 COVID-19 vaccine. Sequenced by immunoSEQ multiplex PCR; TCRdb stores in-frame clones only, minus some. The sample shows 150,000 to 200,000 clones, about 91% of them seen only once. This sample comprised peripheral blood, obtained 28 days after the second AZD1222 dose. These receptors were obtained from an adult who received the AZD1222 COVID-19 vaccine. Both conserved end residues are part of each CDR3. The D gene is left open where the match is weak. The listing skips clone size in some rows; elsewhere it reads once, few, many or a size class.

d_call,cdr3_length,j_call,clone_size,v_call,cdr3_nt,cdr3_aa
TRBD2,19,TRBJ2-7,-,TRBV5-1,TGCGCCAGCAGCTTGGGGGCTAGCGGGGGGCTTGTGCCGCGCCTCGAGCAGTACTTC,CASSLGASGGLVPRLEQYF
-,16,TRBJ1-1,many,TRBV5-1,TGCGCCAGCAGCTTAGGTGGTGAAGTGGGGCCCACTGAAGCTTTCTTT,CASSLGGEVGPTEAFF
-,15,TRBJ1-5,-,TRBV6-5,TGTGCCAGCAGTTACTCGGCAGCCCTGAATCAGCCCCAGCATTTT,CASSYSAALNQPQHF
TRBD1,15,TRBJ2-5,-,TRBV4-1,TGCGCCAGCAGCCCGGACAGGAAGAACCAAGAGACCCAGTACTTC,CASSPDRKNQETQYF
-,12,TRBJ1-1,-,TRBV6-2/TRBV6-3,TGTGCCAGCAGTCTACCGAACACTGAAGCTTTCTTT,CASSLPNTEAFF
TRBD1,14,TRBJ2-7,few,TRBV9,TGTGCCAGCAGCGTAGACCCCCAGGGGGACGAGCAGTACTTC,CASSVDPQGDEQYF
TRBD1,15,TRBJ2-1,-,TRBV7-2,TGTGCCAGCAGCTTAGCCCTAGGGGGCCTCAATGAGCAGTTCTTC,CASSLALGGLNEQFF
TRBD1,15,TRBJ1-3,-,TRBV7-6,TGTGCCAGCAGCTCTCGGACAGGCGACGGAAACACCATATATTTT,CASSSRTGDGNTIYF
TRBD1,13,TRBJ2-7,-,TRBV28,TGTGCCAGCGTCCCGGGACAGGGAACCGAGCAGTACTTC,CASVPGQGTEQYF
-,14,TRBJ1-1,-,TRBV28,TGTGCCAGCAGTATCGGACTGATGAACACTGAAGCTTTCTTT,CASSIGLMNTEAFF
-,17,TRBJ2-3,-,TRBV27,TGTGCCAGCAGGGCCACCTACAGGGTCTCGAGCACAGATACGCAGTATTTT,CASRATYRVSSTDTQYF
TRBD1,13,TRBJ2-7,-,TRBV27,TGTGCCAGCAGTGAGACAGGGGGCAGGGAGCAGTACTTC,CASSETGGREQYF
TRBD2,18,TRBJ2-5,once,TRBV5-1,TGCGCCAGCAATAGTACCATAGCGGGGGCCCCCACACAAGAGACCCAGTACTTC,CASNSTIAGAPTQETQYF
TRBD1,17,TRBJ2-3,-,TRBV5-6,TGTGCCAGCAGCTTTCTACCTGGACAGGGCCTCACATATACGCAGTATTTT,CASSFLPGQGLTYTQYF
-,16,TRBJ2-1,-,TRBV5-5,TGTGCCAGCAGCTTGGCGGTGGGGGGGCGGTACAATGAGCAGTTCTTC,CASSLAVGGRYNEQFF
TRBD2,17,TRBJ2-2,-,TRBV6-2/TRBV6-3,TGTGCCAGCAGTTACGGTACTAGCGGGGGACGCACCGGGGAGCTGTTTTTT,CASSYGTSGGRTGELFF
-,17,TRBJ2-2,-,TRBV2,TGTGCCAGCAGTGAAAGCCGGCAGAGGAAGAACACCGGGGAGCTGTTTTTT,CASSESRQRKNTGELFF
TRBD2,17,TRBJ2-5,few,TRBV11-2,TGTGCCAGCAGCTTCAGGGCTAGCGGGGGGAGTCGAGAGACCCAGTACTTC,CASSFRASGGSRETQYF
-,14,TRBJ2-2,once,TRBV4-1,TGCGCCAGCAGCCAAGATGGGCGCGGCAGGGAGCTGTTTTTT,CASSQDGRGRELFF
-,13,TRBJ1-3,-,TRBV29-1,TGCAGCGTTGAGGCGCACTCTGGAAACACCATATATTTT,CSVEAHSGNTIYF
TRBD1,14,TRBJ2-7,-,TRBV6-5,TGTGCCAGCAGCAGGGACAGGGTTGCCTACGAGCAGTACTTC,CASSRDRVAYEQYF
TRBD1,14,TRBJ1-6,-,TRBV5-1,TGCGCCAGCACTTCGGACAGGGGAACTTCACCCCTCCACTTT,CASTSDRGTSPLHF
TRBD2,13,TRBJ2-3,-,TRBV12-3/TRBV12-4,TGTGCCAGCAGATTGGGGGGGACAGATACGCAGTATTTT,CASRLGGTDTQYF
-,15,TRBJ1-6,-,TRBV29-1,TGCAGCGTTCCCCGCGGCAGGGCCCAGAATTCACCCCTCCACTTT,CSVPRGRAQNSPLHF
-,14,TRBJ1-2,once,TRBV5-1,TGCGCCAGCAGCTTGGGACAGACAATTTATGGCTACACCTTC,CASSLGQTIYGYTF
TRBD2,15,TRBJ2-1,once,TRBV24-1,TGTGCCACCGCCCACATAGCGGGGGGGCTGAGTGAGCAGTTCTTC,CATAHIAGGLSEQFF
-,15,TRBJ1-1,-,TRBV5-1,TGCGCCAGCAGCCCCCGCCTCCTTTCTTACACTGAAGCTTTCTTT,CASSPRLLSYTEAFF
-,13,TRBJ2-5,-,TRBV19,TGTGCCAGTAGTTCGTACGGGGGTGAGACCCAGTACTTC,CASSSYGGETQYF
-,11,TRBJ1-1,-,TRBV6-5,TGTGCCAGCAGAAACAGGGTGGAAGCTTTCTTT,CASRNRVEAFF
TRBD1,16,TRBJ2-5,-,TRBV6-4,TGTGCCAGCAGAACAACTGTGACAGGGGCGGAAGAGACCCAGTACTTC,CASRTTVTGAEETQYF
TRBD1,14,TRBJ1-2,-,TRBV6-5,TGTGCCAGCAGACCGGGACAGGGGGCGGGAGGCTACACCTTC,CASRPGQGAGGYTF
-,16,TRBJ2-7,-,TRBV28,TGTGCCAGCAGTCTGCCGGGCAGGGCGGCTACCTACGAGCAGTACTTC,CASSLPGRAATYEQYF
-,12,TRBJ2-3,-,TRBV4-1,TGCGCCAGCAGCCAAGTGGAAGATACGCAGTATTTT,CASSQVEDTQYF
-,11,TRBJ1-2,-,TRBV25-1,TGTGCCACCAGAGGGGGTTATGGCTACACCTTC,CATRGGYGYTF
TRBD1,13,TRBJ2-7,-,TRBV5-1,TGCGCCAGCAGCTTAGCAGGGGGCCACGAGCAGTACTTC,CASSLAGGHEQYF
TRBD2,19,TRBJ2-1,-,TRBV9,TGTGCCAGCAGCGAAGAACTAGCGGGGGGCGTGATCTCCTACAATGAGCAGTTCTTC,CASSEELAGGVISYNEQFF
TRBD1,12,TRBJ2-7,once,TRBV19,TGTGCCAGTAGTATGGACAGGGATAGGCAGTACTTC,CASSMDRDRQYF
-,14,TRBJ2-3,once,TRBV5-1,TGCGCCAGCAGAGCCGACCTATCCCTCTTAGTTCAGTATTTT,CASRADLSLLVQYF
TRBD2,16,TRBJ2-7,-,TRBV5-4,TGTGCCAGCAGCTTGGGACTAGCGGGGGGGCCCTACGAGCAGTACTTC,CASSLGLAGGPYEQYF
TRBD2,15,TRBJ2-5,-,TRBV25-1,TGTGCCAGCAGTGAGACTAGCGGGGATTCAGAGACCCAGTACTTC,CASSETSGDSETQYF
TRBD1,14,TRBJ2-2,once,TRBV9,TGTGCCAGCAGAGGGACCCAGGGGGCCGGGGAGCTGTTTTTT,CASRGTQGAGELFF
TRBD2,14,TRBJ2-5,-,TRBV5-1,TGCGCCAGCAGCTTGTCAGCGGGGGACGAGACCCAGTACTTC,CASSLSAGDETQYF
-,15,TRBJ2-7,-,TRBV4-3,TGCGCCAGCAGCCAAGTTGGAGGGGGAAGTTACGAGCAGTACTTC,CASSQVGGGSYEQYF
-,12,TRBJ2-5,-,TRBV18,TGTGCCAGCTCACCACGCCAAGAGACCCAGTACTTC,CASSPRQETQYF
-,16,TRBJ1-4,-,TRBV5-1,TGCGCCAGTCGTACTTCTCCGGGGGCGGCGGGTGAAAAACTGTTTTTT,CASRTSPGAAGEKLFF
-,11,TRBJ2-7,-,TRBV12-3/TRBV12-4,TGTGCCAGCAGGTACGGTACGGAGCAGTACTTC,CASRYGTEQYF
-,14,TRBJ1-6,-,TRBV9,TGTGCCAGCAGTGAAGCGGCAGGGAGTTCACCCCTCCACTTT,CASSEAAGSSPLHF
-,14,TRBJ1-2,-,TRBV6-5,TGTGCCAGCAGTTACGGAACAGGGAACTATGGCTACACCTTC,CASSYGTGNYGYTF
TRBD2,16,TRBJ2-3,-,TRBV5-8,TGTGCCAGCAGCTTAGGGCGGGGGGGCAGAGCAGATACGCAGTATTTT,CASSLGRGGRADTQYF
TRBD2,19,TRBJ2-3,-,TRBV6-1,TGTGCCAGCAGTGAAGTTTCGGAAGTTAGCGGGGGGGCGGTAGATACGCAGTATTTT,CASSEVSEVSGGAVDTQYF
TRBD1,16,TRBJ1-2,few,TRBV28,TGTGCCAGCAATTTCCTTGCCGGGACAGGGGGCTCTGGCTACACCTTC,CASNFLAGTGGSGYTF
-,14,TRBJ1-5,-,TRBV5-6,TGTGCCAGCAGCCCGACAGGTAGCAATCAGCCCCAGCATTTT,CASSPTGSNQPQHF